In this sample, the clone carrying this T cell receptor beta chain turned up once. The target antigen is unknown. The sample belongs to a study of siplizumab effects on memory and regulatory T cells. Study conclusions and caveats: Whether the proliferating Tregs (from siplizumab cultures) were suppressive was not confirmed. Siplizumab brought about a significant reduction in alloreactive sequences traceable to unstimulated CD4+ memory cells. Researchers could not give a naive or memory phenotype to roughly 75-97% of proliferating CD4+ or CD8+ clones.

TCR templates, about 10^5 per sample, were assayed. Clones were sequenced by immunoSEQ multiplex PCR, and TCRdb holds only the in-frame ones, with some missing. The table lists around 100,000 clones, roughly 93% of them singletons. The V gene lost 4 bases and the J gene lost 3 bases, with 4 bases spanning the gap. Per germline, CDR1 SNHLY and CDR2 FYNNEI. The CDR3 has 11 residues. Sequencing was carried out using non-Treg CD4+ T cells sorted from blood. The chain couples TRBV2 to TRBJ2-7, with no clear D. The receptor was derived from a human donor in good health. The CDR3: CASSGDYEQYF. DNA for the CDR3: TGTGCCAGCAGTGGGGACTACGAGCAGTACTTC.